The next 10 T cell receptor beta chains were all read from a single sample in a study of T cell repertoires in cytomegalovirus infection. TCRdb re-analysed the reads in MiXCR, keeping a single row per CDR3 protein. The table records roughly 230,000 distinct CDR3 sequences, 12% of them present only once. Specimen: PBMCs. The receptors stem from a human donor in good health (CMV status not recorded). Some clones in this sample may be carry-over from other donors' samples.

The sample holds many counts of this clonotype. The chain uses TRBV19 and TRBJ2-7; D remains ambiguous. Germline CDR1 and CDR2: LNHDA and SQIVND (reference sequence). The CDR3 spans 13 residues. V was pared by 0 bases and J by 3 bases, with 6 bases between. The CDR3 coding sequence is TGTGCCAGTAGTATAGAGGACCGCTACGAGCAGTACTTC. The encoded protein is CASSIEDRYEQYF.

This clonotype came up many times. As DNA, the CDR3 is TGTGCCAGCAAGGTCGACGGCTTCGTCTATGGCTACACCTTC. Its translation is CASKVDGFVYGYTF. The chain recombines TRBV6-1 with TRBJ1-2; D gene uncertain. The length of the CDR3 is 14 residues. Trimming removed 7 bases at V and 4 bases at J, with 16 bases between. Germline V gene lookup returns CDR1 MNHNS and CDR2 SASEGT.

There are many counts of this clonotype. J is TRBJ2-3 and V is TRBV7-2; 12 bases are a match to TRBD2. Losses at the gene ends were 4 bases for V and 3 bases for J; bases not matched to a gene: 2. The CDR3 contains 15 residues. The germline V gene encodes CDR1 SGHTA and CDR2 FQGNSA. CDR3 coding DNA: TGTGCCAGCAGCTCTAGCGGGGGGGCGACAGATACGCAGTATTTT. Translated, it gives CASSSSGGATDTQYF.

The chain couples TRBV9 to TRBJ2-3, with a possible D match to TRBD2 (5 bases). In germline, CDR1 is SGDLS, CDR2 YYNGEE. V was clipped by 0 bases and J by 4 bases, with 12 bases between them. CDR3 size: 15 residues. The CDR3 bases are TGTGCCAGCAGCGTAGACCGCCCCGGGGCAGATACGCAGTATTTT. Translating gives CASSVDRPGADTQYF.

In its sample, this clonotype was seen many times. The chain recombines TRBV5-1 with TRBJ2-7; D is ambiguous. CDR3 length: 16 residues. The germline CDR1 and CDR2 sequences are SGHRS and YFSETQ. With 5 bases removed from V and 0 bases from J, the gap between germline ends came to 18 bases. The CDR3 is CASSSGQVFSSYEQYF. The CDR3 coding sequence is TGCGCCAGCAGTTCCGGGCAGGTGTTCAGCTCCTACGAGCAGTACTTC.

The genes are TRBV9 and TRBJ1-2; TRBD1 matches at 8 bases. CDR1 SGDLS and CDR2 YYNGEE come from the germline V gene. CDR3 length: 13 amino acids. V lost 3 bases and J lost 9; bases outside the gene matches: 7. The CDR3 DNA reads TGTGCCAGCAGCGCGATGGACAGGGCTAGCTACACCTTC. This translates into CASSAMDRASYTF.

This clonotype showed up many times. V gene TRBV19 combines with J gene TRBJ2-2; D is unresolved. The CDR3 extends over 11 amino acids. Germline CDR1 and CDR2: LNHDA and SQIVND (reference sequence). V lost 5 bases and J lost 6, with 4 bases in between. Here the CDR3 reads CASSQAGELFF. The CDR3, as DNA: TGTGCCAGTAGTCAAGCCGGGGAGCTGTTTTTT.

This chain joins TRBV4-1 and TRBJ2-4; TRBD2 aligns across 14 bases. V gave up 0 bases and J gave up 1 base; unmatched junction bases: 8. The length of the CDR3 is 20 residues. Germline CDR1 and CDR2: MGHRA and YSYEKL. CDR3 nucleotides: TGCGCCAGCAGCCAAGAGAGACTAGCGGGGGGGACCATTGCCAAAAACATTCAGTACTTC. The encoded protein is CASSQERLAGGTIAKNIQYF.

The sample holds many counts of this clonotype. The rearrangement uses TRBV6-1 and TRBJ1-5; no reliable D call. CDR1 is MNHNS, CDR2 SASEGT, per germline. V was shortened by 8 bases and J by 0 bases, with 11 bases between the two germline ends. The CDR3 runs 14 residues. CDR3 loop: CASADGYSNQPQHF. For the CDR3, the DNA is TGTGCCAGCGCTGACGGGTATAGCAATCAGCCCCAGCATTTT.

This clonotype was counted between two and nine times. The CDR3 spells CATGTYHDEQFF. The DNA for the CDR3 is TGTGCCACCGGGACCTACCACGATGAGCAGTTCTTC. V gene TRBV24-1 combines with J gene TRBJ2-1; D is possibly TRBD1 or TRBD2 (5 bases each). CDR3 length: 12 residues. Germline V gene sequence: CDR1 KGHDR, CDR2 SFDVKD. Trimming pared 9 bases from V and 8 bases from J, leaving 13 bases between.